The source of this TCR beta chain is a study of blood T cell repertoires in COVID-19. Turning to the study itself: Some COVID-19 samples were acute and others convalescent; all came from the United States, Italy and Spain.

The V end lost 7 bases, the J end lost 11 bases, and 20 bases lay between the germline ends. This CDR3 spans 13 amino acids. This clone was seen only a few times. The repertoire was sequenced with immunoSEQ multiplex PCR; TCRdb's copy has only in-frame clones and lacks some. Here the sample spans around 160,000 clones, 81% being singletons. This clonotype was obtained from a human donor with acute or convalescent COVID-19. The donor label of this sample is uncertain. This chain joins TRBV12-3 or TRBV12-4 and TRBJ1-1, with a possible D match to TRBD1 (5 bases). The specimen sequenced was peripheral blood. The CDR3 reads CASTPERWGGAFF. The CDR3 DNA sequence: TGTGCCAGCACCCCGGAGAGGTGGGGGGGGGCTTTCTTT.